Sequencing of this T cell receptor (beta chain) was carried out in a study of blood T cell repertoires in COVID-19. The CDR3 has 14 residues. Germline values: CDR1 SGHRS, CDR2 YFSETQ. Unmatched junction bases numbered 0, after V lost 0 bases and J lost 4 bases. The data were produced by immunoSEQ multiplex PCR, yet TCRdb's version contains in-frame clones alone and is incomplete. Among approximately 120,000 clones, approximately 83% were seen once, and the ten largest hold around 11%. With regard to this clone: Other DNA sequences from this sample encode an identical CDR3 as well.

The sample was peripheral blood. The clonotype comes from a man aged 60 to 69 with acute or convalescent COVID-19. V usage is TRBV5-1 and J usage is TRBJ1-4; 7 positions match TRBD1. Here the CDR3 DNA reads TGCGCCAGCAGCTTGGGACAGGGTAATGAAAAACTGTTTTTT. It encodes CASSLGQGNEKLFF.